The clone carrying this T cell receptor beta chain showed up just once. Deletions cut 3 bases from V and 7 bases from J, with 10 bases between. Germline V gives CDR1 SGHAT, CDR2 FQNNGV. The CDR3 covers 13 residues. This sample was taken from a study of T cell responses to AZD1222 COVID-19 vaccine. The table came from immunoSEQ multiplex PCR; TCRdb's copy has only in-frame clones and leaves some out. The sample yields more than 60,000 clones, 83% seen once. The J gene is TRBJ1-3, the V gene TRBV11-2; D remains ambiguous. The origin of this receptor is an adult who received the AZD1222 COVID-19 vaccine. This sample comprised peripheral blood, obtained 28 days after the second AZD1222 dose. CDR3 amino acids: CASSFRQANTIYF. CDR3 DNA: TGTGCCAGCAGCTTCCGGCAGGCCAACACCATATATTTT. The variable domain in full, with the rest retrieved from reference TRBV11-2 and TRBJ1-3, is EAGVAQSPRYKIIEKRQSVAFWCNPISGHATLYWYQQILGQGPKLLIQFQNNGVVDDSQLPKDRFSAERLKGVDSTLKIQPAKLEDSAVYLCASSFRQANTIYFGEGSWLTVV.